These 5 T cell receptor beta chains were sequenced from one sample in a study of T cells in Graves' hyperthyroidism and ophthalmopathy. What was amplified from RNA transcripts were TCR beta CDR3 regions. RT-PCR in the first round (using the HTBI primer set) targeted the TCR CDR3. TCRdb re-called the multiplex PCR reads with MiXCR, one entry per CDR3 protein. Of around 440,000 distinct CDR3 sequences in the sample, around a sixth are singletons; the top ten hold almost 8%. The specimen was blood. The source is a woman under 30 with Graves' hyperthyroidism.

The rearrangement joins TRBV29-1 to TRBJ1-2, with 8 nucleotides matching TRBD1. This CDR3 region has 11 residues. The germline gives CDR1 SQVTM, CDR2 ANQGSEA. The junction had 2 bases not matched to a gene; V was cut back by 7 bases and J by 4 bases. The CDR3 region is CSDTGGYGYTF. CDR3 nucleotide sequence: TGCAGCGATACAGGGGGCTATGGCTACACCTTC.

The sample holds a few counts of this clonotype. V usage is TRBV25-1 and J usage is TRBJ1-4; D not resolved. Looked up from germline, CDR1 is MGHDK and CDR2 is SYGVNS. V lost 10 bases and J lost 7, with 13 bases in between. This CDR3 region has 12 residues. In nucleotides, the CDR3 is TGTGCCACCAGCCACAGCGGTGAAAAACTGTTTTTT. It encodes CATSHSGEKLFF. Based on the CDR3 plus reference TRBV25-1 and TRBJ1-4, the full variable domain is EADIYQTPRYLVIGTGKKITLECSQTMGHDKMYWYQQDPGMELHLIHYSYGVNSTEKGDLSSESTVSRIRTEHFPLTLESARPSHTSQYLCATSHSGEKLFFGSGTQLSVL.

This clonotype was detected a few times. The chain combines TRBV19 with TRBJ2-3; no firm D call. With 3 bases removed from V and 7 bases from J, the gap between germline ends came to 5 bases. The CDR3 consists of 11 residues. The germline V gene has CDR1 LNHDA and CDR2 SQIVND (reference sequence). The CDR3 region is CASSIRYTQYF. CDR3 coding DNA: TGTGCCAGTAGTATCAGGTATACGCAGTATTTT.

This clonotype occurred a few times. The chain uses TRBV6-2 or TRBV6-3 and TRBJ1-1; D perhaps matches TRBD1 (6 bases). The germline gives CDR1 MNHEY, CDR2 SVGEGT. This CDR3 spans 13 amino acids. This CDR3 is CPRGRGRDTEAFF. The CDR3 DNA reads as TGTCCACGAGGGCGGGGGCGGGACACTGAAGCTTTCTTT.

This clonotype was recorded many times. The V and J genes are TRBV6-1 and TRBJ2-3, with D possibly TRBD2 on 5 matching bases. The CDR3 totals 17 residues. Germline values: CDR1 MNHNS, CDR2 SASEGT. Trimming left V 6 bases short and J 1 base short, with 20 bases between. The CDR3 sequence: CASSPGLGERGTDTQYF. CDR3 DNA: TGTGCCAGCAGCCCCGGACTTGGGGAGCGTGGCACAGATACGCAGTATTTT.